These 22 T cell receptor beta chains originate from one sample sequenced in a study of T cells in Graves' hyperthyroidism and ophthalmopathy. The investigators amplified TCR beta CDR3 regions from RNA transcripts. First-round RT-PCR with HTBI primers amplified the TCR CDR3 region. TCRdb re-called the multiplex PCR reads through MiXCR, storing one row per CDR3 protein. The sample records roughly 560,000 distinct CDR3 sequences, over 12% being singletons. Input material: blood. These receptors were taken from a woman aged 40 to 50 with Graves' ophthalmopathy.

Many counts were recorded for this clonotype. The gene calls are TRBV9 and TRBJ2-2; 7 bases align to TRBD1. The CDR3 is 16 residues long. V shed 0 bases and J 6 bases; nucleotides not matched to a gene: 8. Germline CDR1 reads SGDLS; CDR2 reads YYNGEE. The DNA for the CDR3 is TGTGCCAGCAGCGTAGGGGGACAGTTATTCGCCGGGGAGCTGTTTTTT. Translating it yields CASSVGGQLFAGELFF.

In this sample, this clonotype turned up many times. V and J are TRBV6-5 and TRBJ1-2; D call uncertain. Germline loops: CDR1 MNHEY, CDR2 SVGAGI. The CDR3 length is 13 residues. The ends were cut back, 6 bases at V and 1 base at J, with 9 bases in the middle. The CDR3 DNA follows: TGTGCCAGCAGCCGGGAACTTAACTATGGCTACACCTTC. It yields the protein CASSRELNYGYTF.

V is TRBV13 and J is TRBJ1-1; no firm D call. The CDR3 covers 13 residues. Trimming left V 6 bases short and J 3 bases short, with 11 bases between. CDR1 is PRHDT, CDR2 FYEKMQ, per germline (reference sequence). The CDR3 region is CASRRVIDTEAFF. CDR3 in DNA: TGTGCCAGCAGGCGCGTAATTGACACTGAAGCTTTCTTT.

The chain couples TRBV20-1 to TRBJ2-7; D is undetermined. V shed 1 base and J shed 3 bases, with 10 bases lying between them. Germline V gene data show CDR1 as DFQATT and CDR2 as SNEGSKA (reference sequence). The CDR3 is 13 amino acids. As DNA, the CDR3 is TGCAGTGCTAGAGTCACCGGGCTCTACGAGCAGTACTTC. Amino acids: CSARVTGLYEQYF.

This clonotype was picked up many times. The chain joins TRBV6-5 to TRBJ1-1; tentatively, D is TRBD1 (5 bases). Per germline, CDR1 MNHEY and CDR2 SVGAGI. The CDR3 runs to 15 residues. Trimming cost V 0 bases and J 4 bases, with 12 bases left between them. CDR3 nucleotide sequence: TGTGCCAGCAGTTACTCGATGGGGCAGGGCACTGAAGCTTTCTTT. Amino acid sequence: CASSYSMGQGTEAFF.

V and J are TRBV11-1 and TRBJ2-7; D possibly matches TRBD1 or TRBD2 (5 bases each). CDR1 and CDR2 (germline): SGHAT, FQDESV (reference sequence). Trimming removed 11 bases from V and 0 bases from J, with 20 bases in between. The CDR3 has 15 residues. The CDR3 DNA follows: TGTGCCGTCCTATCCGGGGACCCCCTCTCCTACGAGCAGTACTTC. It encodes CAVLSGDPLSYEQYF.

The chain recombines TRBV5-5 with TRBJ2-5; D may match TRBD1 or TRBD2 (7 bases each). The V and J ends lost 4 bases and 1 base respectively, with 14 bases between them. The germline CDR1 and CDR2 sequences are SGHKS and YYEKEE (reference sequence). The CDR3 consists of 15 residues. This CDR3 is CASSSGTALQETQYF. CDR3 bases: TGTGCCAGCAGCAGCGGGACAGCCCTCCAAGAGACCCAGTACTTC.

This clonotype appeared many times. As DNA, the CDR3 is TGTGCCAGCAGTTTGGGAGAGCAGCCCCAGCATTTT. This codes for CASSLGEQPQHF. The chain combines TRBV12-3 or TRBV12-4 with TRBJ1-5; D remains unclear. V shed 3 bases and J shed 7 bases, with 7 bases lying between them. This CDR3 is built from 12 residues.

This clonotype was picked up many times. One end of the junction fails to match germline, which may point to a read error. The J gene is TRBJ2-5, the V gene TRBV29-1; a possible D gene is TRBD2 (6 bases). Germline CDR1 reads SQVTM; CDR2 reads ANQGSEA. The CDR3 is 13 amino acids. CDR3 residues: CSAEAGLQETQYF. As DNA, the CDR3 is TGCAGCGCTGAAGCGGGTTTACAAGAGACCCAGTACTTC. The full variable domain, its missing parts supplied by reference TRBV29-1 and TRBJ2-5, is SAVISQKPSRDICQRGTSLTIQCQVDSQVTMMFWYRQQPGQSLTLIATANQGSEATYESGFVIDKFPISRPNLTFSTLTVSNMSPEDSSIYLCSAEAGLQETQYFGPGTRLLVL.

This clonotype showed up many times. V usage is TRBV24-1 and J usage is TRBJ1-1, with 7 bases aligning to TRBD1. V lost 8 bases, J lost 3 bases, and 5 bases stayed unmatched. Germline V lookup: CDR1 KGHDR, CDR2 SFDVKD. The CDR3 runs to 13 residues. In DNA form, the CDR3 reads TGTGCCACCATGAACGACAGGGACACTGAAGCTTTCTTT. It yields the protein CATMNDRDTEAFF.

At least ten counts were recorded for this clonotype. The genes are TRBV11-3 and TRBJ1-1, with D tentatively TRBD1 (6 bases). Germline V gene sequence: CDR1 SGHNT, CDR2 YENEEA. Trimming removed 7 bases from V and 0 bases from J, with 12 bases in between. The CDR3 is 14 amino acids. CDR3: CASTEQGLNTEAFF. For the CDR3, the DNA is TGTGCCAGCACTGAACAGGGCTTGAACACTGAAGCTTTCTTT.

Many counts were recorded for this clonotype. The rearrangement uses TRBV12-3 or TRBV12-4 and TRBJ2-7; D not resolved. V was cut by 3 bases and J by 2 bases, with 5 bases left in between. CDR3 length: 12 amino acids. In DNA form, the CDR3 reads TGTGCCAGCAGTTTGATGCCCTACGAGCAGTACTTC. It is translated as CASSLMPYEQYF.

This clonotype appeared many times. V gene TRBV12-3 or TRBV12-4 combines with J gene TRBJ2-5; TRBD2 aligns across 7 bases. This CDR3 has 14 amino acids. Germline trimming cut 0 bases from V and 7 bases from J; bases unmatched to any gene: 5. Here the CDR3 DNA reads TGTGCCAGCAGTTTAGCGAGCGGGAAGGGGACCCAGTACTTC. This gives the protein CASSLASGKGTQYF.

This clonotype was observed at least ten times. The chain employs TRBV6-5 and TRBJ1-2; D ambiguous. The CDR3 totals 12 residues. The V end was cut by 8 bases, the J end by 2 bases, with 9 bases between. Germline values: CDR1 MNHEY, CDR2 SVGAGI. CDR3 amino acids: CASSQVNYGYTF. DNA for the CDR3: TGTGCCAGCTCTCAGGTCAACTATGGCTACACCTTC.

This clonotype was seen repeatedly, ten times or more. The V call is TRBV7-9, the J call TRBJ2-4; D not certain. V was pared by 5 bases and J by 6 bases, with 14 bases between. The V gene's germline CDR1 is SEHNR and CDR2 FQNEAQ (reference sequence). The CDR3 loop spans 14 amino acids. The CDR3 nucleotides are TGTGCCAGCAGCAATAACGAACAGATAAACATTCAGTACTTC. It codes for CASSNNEQINIQYF. The full variable domain, completed using reference TRBV7-9 and TRBJ2-4, is DTGVSQNPRHKITKRGQNVTFRCDPISEHNRLYWYRQTLGQGPEFLTYFQNEAQLEKSRLLSDRFSAERPKGSFSTLEIQRTEQGDSAMYLCASSNNEQINIQYFGAGTRLSVL.

The table lists this clonotype with many counts. This chain connects TRBV28 to TRBJ1-2, with D maybe TRBD1 (5 bases). CDR3 length: 14 amino acids. Germline CDR1 reads MDHEN; CDR2 reads SYDVKM. The germline V and J ends were trimmed by 2 bases and 3 bases, with 10 bases remaining between them. This CDR3 is CASSLPGGDYGYTF. DNA for the CDR3: TGTGCCAGCAGTTTACCCGGGGGGGACTATGGCTACACCTTC.

This rearrangement joins TRBV5-1 to TRBJ2-2; D is possibly TRBD1 (5 bases). Trimming removed 1 base from V and 6 bases from J, with 13 bases in between. Germline V gene data show CDR1 as SGHRS and CDR2 as YFSETQ. This CDR3 is 15 amino acids long. CDR3 in amino acids: CASSLTGHDAGELFF. For the CDR3, the DNA is TGCGCCAGCAGCTTGACAGGACACGACGCCGGGGAGCTGTTTTTT.

V is TRBV7-2 and J is TRBJ2-5; weak D call: TRBD1 (5 bases). Per the germline V gene, CDR1 is SGHTA and CDR2 is FQGNSA. The CDR3 sequence is 15 residues long. V was cut by 5 bases and J by 1 base, with 14 bases left in between. The CDR3 nucleotides read TGTGCCAGCAGCCAGCCCCGCAGGGCCCAAGAGACCCAGTACTTC. Residues: CASSQPRRAQETQYF.

Note on this clonotype: A much larger clone differs from this one at a single base, so this may be a read error. This likely comes from a read error, as the CDR3 has no conserved phenylalanine or tryptophan at its end. This rearrangement joins TRBV6-2 or TRBV6-3 to TRBJ2-5, with 9 bases matching TRBD2. With V trimmed by 2 bases and J by 4 bases, 5 bases remained unmatched. The CDR3 loop spans 15 amino acids. CDR1 MNHEY and CDR2 SVGEGT come from the germline V gene. The CDR3 is CASSYISGSGETQYL. The CDR3, as DNA: TGTGCCAGCAGTTACATTAGCGGGAGTGGAGAGACCCAGTACCTC.

This clonotype was counted only a few times. The gene calls are TRBV2 and TRBJ2-7; TRBD2 matches 13 bases. Germline CDR1 and CDR2: SNHLY and FYNNEI. This CDR3 is built from 16 residues. Trimming cost V 6 bases and J 5 bases; bases outside gene matches: 10. This CDR3 is CASSDIGLAGADEQYF. CDR3 in DNA: TGTGCCAGCAGCGATATTGGACTAGCGGGAGCTGACGAGCAGTACTTC.

This clonotype was recorded many times. The rearrangement joins TRBV11-2 to TRBJ1-1; D may be TRBD1 (5 bases). The CDR3 consists of 17 residues. CDR1 and CDR2 from the germline V gene are SGHAT and FQNNGV. V lost 0 bases, J lost 0 bases, and 14 bases lay in between. The DNA of the CDR3 is TGTGCCAGCAGCTTAGATAGGGGACTACCCCTGAACACTGAAGCTTTCTTT. Its translation: CASSLDRGLPLNTEAFF.

The chain couples TRBV12-3 or TRBV12-4 to TRBJ1-1; D possibly corresponds to TRBD1 (5 bases). The V and J ends lost 7 bases and 5 bases respectively, with 14 bases between them. The length of the CDR3 is 13 residues. DNA for the CDR3: TGTGCCAGCAAGCTACAGGTTGGAACTGAAGCTTTCTTT. Its protein product is CASKLQVGTEAFF.